The rows below give T cell receptor beta chains drawn from one sample of a study of blood T cell repertoires in COVID-19. The repertoire was sequenced with immunoSEQ multiplex PCR; TCRdb's copy has only in-frame clones and lacks some. Of roughly 250,000 clones listed, more than 70% are singletons. What was sequenced was peripheral blood. The receptors come from a woman between 45 and 60 years old with acute or convalescent COVID-19. Each CDR3 is given with its conserved first and last residue. D genes are given only for firm matches.

V: TRBV3-1/TRBV3-2
D: TRBD1
J: TRBJ1-6
CDR3: CASSQADRVGSPLHF

V: TRBV28
D: TRBD1
J: TRBJ1-5
CDR3: CASSFPGDRPNQPQHF

V: TRBV5-5
D: NA
J: TRBJ1-1
CDR3: CASSLVSGAEAFF

V: TRBV28
D: TRBD1
J: TRBJ1-1
CDR3: CASSPWDRGRDTEAFF

V: TRBV5-1
D: TRBD1
J: TRBJ2-2
CDR3: CASSIGQGGELFF

V: TRBV6-5
D: TRBD2
J: TRBJ2-1
CDR3: CASSPGTKNEQFF

V: TRBV5-1
D: TRBD2
J: TRBJ2-3
CDR3: CASSLEGLAVVPDTQYF

V: TRBV18
D: TRBD2
J: TRBJ2-3
CDR3: CASSPLSTSGSTDTQYF

V: TRBV5-1
D: TRBD1
J: TRBJ1-2
CDR3: CASSLAEKGAGYGYTF

V: TRBV2
D: NA
J: TRBJ2-1
CDR3: CASLGQFVGDEQFF

V: TRBV7-9
D: TRBD1
J: TRBJ1-1
CDR3: CASSWWTGGMNTEAFF

V: TRBV10-1
D: NA
J: TRBJ2-1
CDR3: CASVDRSSYNEQFF

V: TRBV9
D: NA
J: TRBJ2-1
CDR3: CASSVAAGSSYNEQFF

V: TRBV28
D: NA
J: TRBJ1-2
CDR3: CASSLRSGLEYGYTF

V: TRBV5-6
D: NA
J: TRBJ2-7
CDR3: CASSPLVGGEQYF

V: TRBV5-6
D: TRBD2
J: TRBJ2-7
CDR3: CASSWTSGGYEQYF

V: TRBV28
D: TRBD2
J: TRBJ2-7
CDR3: CASSPGRELYEQYF

V: TRBV11-2
D: NA
J: TRBJ2-2
CDR3: CASSPGNTGELFF